The present T cell receptor beta chain was sequenced within a study of cytomegalovirus exposure and HLA in healthy donors. Points from the study as a whole: What a later analysis showed was that several of the most significant clusters appeared linked to common viral pathogens. Sequencing depth roughly uniform across donors was assumed in presence/absence analyses. In a later analysis, around 18,000 TCR beta sequences were associated with HLA alleles at 0.05 false discovery rate.

Donors sampled were nominally healthy, though unrecorded immune exposures were likely. A note on this clone: What it binds is not known.

CDR1 is MNHEY and CDR2 is SVGAGI in the germline V gene. V was trimmed by 5 bases and J by 4 bases, leaving 11 bases between them. The CDR3 totals 13 residues. With 60 Vbeta and 13 Jbeta primers, the PCR was carried out. The data were produced by immunoSEQ multiplex PCR, yet TCRdb's version contains in-frame clones alone and is incomplete. Seen here are 150,000 or so clones, about 77% observed once, and the top ten hold roughly 10%. This chain links TRBV6-5 with TRBJ1-2; no firm D call. The receptor comes from a man between 18 and 35 years old in good health and CMV-seropositive. The specimen was PBMCs. For the CDR3, the DNA is TGTGCCAGCAGTGAGAGTAGTGCCTATGGCTACACCTTC. Residues: CASSESSAYGYTF.